This T cell receptor beta chain appears in the sequencing data of a study of cytomegalovirus exposure and HLA in healthy donors. PCR was performed using 60 Vbeta and 13 Jbeta primers. TCRdb's table, derived via immunoSEQ multiplex PCR, lists solely in-frame clones and lacks some. This table holds under 150,000 clones, approximately 80% found once. Only one count was recorded for this clone. This clonotype originated in a boy aged 2 to 10 in good health and CMV-seronegative. The sequencing input was PBMCs.

CDR3 loop: CASISGQEQFF. CDR3 sequence (DNA): TGTGCCAGTATTAGCGGTCAGGAGCAGTTCTTC. The chain uses TRBV2 and TRBJ2-1; possible D gene TRBD2, 6 bases. Looked up from germline, CDR1 is SNHLY and CDR2 is FYNNEI. CDR3 length equals 11 residues. Between the trimmed V and J ends, which lost 9 bases and 10 bases, there was a span of 13 bases.